This T cell receptor beta chain was recorded in a study of blood T cells in healthy people across ages (dated by TCRdb to about 2015). About the study as a whole: In model experiments, template switching captured about one uniquely barcoded TCR beta cDNA molecule for every two T cells. Age-related changes in TCR beta repertoire diversity were measured in the study by deep sequencing normalized with unique cDNA molecular identifiers. The donors were divided into four age groups: young (average about 16 years), middle-aged (under 40), aged (roughly 66) and long-lived (more than 75). To avoid experimental bias, donors of different ages were distributed randomly across sequencing lanes. Using the same blood draw, the study looked at two additional independent replicas of 1 million unique cDNA reads for two donors, one aged 18 to 30 and the other aged 80 or older.

The 39 donors, aged about 6 to 100 years, were systemically healthy Caucasian individuals from Russia. Ten milliliters of peripheral blood were drawn from each donor into EDTA-treated Vacutainer tubes. Ficoll-Paque density-gradient centrifugation was used to isolate PBMCs, with at least 6.5 million per sample. Total RNA, at least 6 micrograms per sample, was extracted from PBMCs with Trizol reagent. Naive CD45RAhigh/CD27high T cell percentages were measured by flow cytometry on a PBMC aliquot from every donor. Paper-wide results and their limitations: Estimates of total diversity from one million sequenced T cells were regarded as lower bounds and underestimates. Observed TCR beta diversity per million T cells fell roughly linearly with age, and a significant reduction was already apparent by age around 39. The percentage of naive T cells measured by flow cytometry correlated strongly with observed TCR beta diversity. Bulk unsorted PBMC profiling prevented conclusive comparison of naive and antigen-experienced compartments. Compared with the aged group, the long-lived group had more naive CD4+ T cells, fewer expanded clones and increased TCR diversity, suggesting age selection. Donor CMV infection status was unknown, potentially confounding age-related changes in expanded clonotypes.

About this clonotype itself: This receptor's antigen is unknown. Within one base of it there is no much larger clone, and no base qualities were kept.

The library relied on 5' RACE. TCRdb names Illumina HiSeq 2500 as the instrument used. The second PCR ran for about 6 to 12 cycles and used a J-beta primer mix along with a sample-barcoded 5' primer. A unique molecular identifier was introduced onto each TCR beta cDNA molecule by a template-switch 5' adaptor carrying 12 random nucleotides. At least 2.5 million CDR3-containing paired-end reads were obtained from each sample. First-strand cDNA synthesis was performed from all RNA using the Mint cDNA synthesis kit, with priming by a TRBC-specific oligonucleotide. Following uracil-DNA glycosylase treatment, all cDNA underwent a first 18-cycle PCR with the universal primers M1SS and BC2_uni_R. As for the original processing: For normalization, 1 million high-quality reads were randomly selected from each sample, with every read carrying a distinct molecular identifier. Instead of being binned into consensus sequences, reads with shared molecular identifiers were discarded. MiTCR, set to a Q25 quality threshold and the strictest error-elimination algorithm, was used for CDR3 identification, clonotype clustering and error correction. Lower-bound total TCR beta diversity was estimated with a nonparametric unseen species model using Euler transformation. TCRdb took the public reads, trimmed them with fastp at Q25, ran MiXCR for clone calling and kept in-frame beta chains. Each CDR3 protein appears once, grouped with its most common genes and DNA. The V and J calls here are based on TCRdb, not the publication. The sample contains about 630,000 distinct CDR3 sequences, around 21% of them found a single time. More than 3% of the sample lies in the top ten.

Including cysteine and phenylalanine, the CDR3 has 14 amino acids. The read is trimmed to its CDR3 DNA, 42 bases read in frame from base 1. CDR1 and CDR2 are drawn from the germline V gene (reference sequence): SGHNT, YYREEE. The chain is encoded by TRBV5-4 joined to TRBJ2-5; possibly the D gene is TRBD1, per 6 matching bases. The J call is doubtful: the DNA matches TRBJ2-7 better. Sequencing was performed on blood. The sequence was obtained from a man in his 70s in good health. The DNA is as follows: TGTGCCAGCAGCTTGACAGGGTTCTCCTACGAGCAGTACTTC. Its protein is CASSLTGFSYEQYF.